The 7 T cell receptor beta chains listed next were all sequenced from one sample in a study of radiotherapy plus CTLA-4 blockade in lung cancer. Some clones are missing from TCRdb's copy, which holds only in-frame ones; the method was immunoSEQ multiplex PCR. The data show about 80,000 clones, about 90% seen once. The sample consisted of peripheral blood, taken from a patient treated with radiotherapy plus ipilimumab. These TCRs come from a human donor with non-small cell lung cancer who had a partial response to radiotherapy plus ipilimumab.

The chain uses TRBV9 and TRBJ2-1; 10 bases align to TRBD2. CDR1 is SGDLS, CDR2 YYNGEE, per germline. The CDR3 is 15 amino acids. V lost 1 base and J lost 7; bases outside the gene matches: 5. CDR3 residues: CASSVLAGVTNEQFF. CDR3 bases: TGTGCCAGCAGCGTACTAGCGGGAGTTACGAATGAGCAGTTCTTC.

This chain links TRBV6-5 with TRBJ1-5, with D perhaps matching TRBD1 (5 bases). Germline V gene lookup returns CDR1 MNHEY and CDR2 SVGAGI. The V and J ends lost 6 bases and 0 bases respectively, with 12 bases between them. The CDR3 has 15 residues. The CDR3 nucleotides read TGTGCCAGCAGGTTGGAGGGGAATAGCAATCAGCCCCAGCATTTT. Protein: CASRLEGNSNQPQHF.

The genes are TRBV29-1 and TRBJ1-1; tentatively, D is TRBD1 (6 bases). The CDR3 extends over 17 amino acids. V lost 6 bases to trimming and J lost 0 bases, with 23 bases between them. From germline, CDR1 is SQVTM and CDR2 ANQGSEA. Here the CDR3 reads CSVAGRGGGMLNTEAFF. The CDR3 bases are TGCAGCGTCGCCGGACGTGGGGGCGGAATGCTGAACACTGAAGCTTTCTTT.

The chain joins TRBV30 to TRBJ2-7; weak D call: TRBD2 (6 bases). Germline values: CDR1 GTSNPN, CDR2 SVGIG (reference sequence). The length of the CDR3 is 14 residues. V shed 0 bases and J shed 2 bases, with 11 bases lying between them. This CDR3 is CAWSVMSGAYEQYF. CDR3 nucleotide sequence: TGTGCCTGGAGTGTTATGTCGGGGGCCTACGAGCAGTACTTC. Full variable domain (missing parts from reference TRBV30 and TRBJ2-7): SQTIHQWPATLVQPVGSPLSLECTVEGTSNPNLYWYRQAAGRGLQLLFYSVGIGQISSEVPQNLSASRPQDRQFILSSKKLLLSDSGFYLCAWSVMSGAYEQYFGPGTRLTVT.

The chain recombines TRBV10-3 with TRBJ2-1; 7 positions agree with TRBD2. Germline assignment: CDR1 ENHRY and CDR2 SYGVKD. The CDR3 runs 14 residues. The V segment lost 5 bases and the J segment 0 bases; nucleotides outside the gene matches: 1. CDR3: CAISKRDSYNEQFF. The CDR3 DNA follows: TGTGCCATCAGTAAGCGGGACTCCTACAATGAGCAGTTCTTC.

This chain joins TRBV15 and TRBJ1-1; D gene uncertain. Trimming removed 2 bases from V and 3 bases from J, with 7 bases in between. Germline CDR1 LNHNV, CDR2 YYDKDF (reference sequence). The CDR3 loop spans 13 amino acids. The CDR3 sequence is CATSRQVDTEAFF. In nucleotides, the CDR3 is TGTGCCACCAGCAGACAGGTCGACACTGAAGCTTTCTTT.

V gene TRBV15 combines with J gene TRBJ2-1, with 12 bases that match TRBD2. Germline CDR1 LNHNV, CDR2 YYDKDF (reference sequence). The ends lost 5 bases at V and 9 bases at J; junction bases unmatched: 11. The CDR3 has 16 amino acids. The chain's CDR3 is CATSGAASGRAGEQFF. CDR3 sequence (DNA): TGTGCCACCAGCGGCGCGGCTAGCGGGAGGGCGGGTGAGCAGTTCTTC. Filled out from reference TRBV15 and TRBJ2-1, the complete variable domain reads DAMVIQNPRYQVTQFGKPVTLSCSQTLNHNVMYWYQQKSSQAPKLLFHYYDKDFNNEADTPDNFQSRRPNTSFCFLDIRSPGLGDTAMYLCATSGAASGRAGEQFFGPGTRLTVL.